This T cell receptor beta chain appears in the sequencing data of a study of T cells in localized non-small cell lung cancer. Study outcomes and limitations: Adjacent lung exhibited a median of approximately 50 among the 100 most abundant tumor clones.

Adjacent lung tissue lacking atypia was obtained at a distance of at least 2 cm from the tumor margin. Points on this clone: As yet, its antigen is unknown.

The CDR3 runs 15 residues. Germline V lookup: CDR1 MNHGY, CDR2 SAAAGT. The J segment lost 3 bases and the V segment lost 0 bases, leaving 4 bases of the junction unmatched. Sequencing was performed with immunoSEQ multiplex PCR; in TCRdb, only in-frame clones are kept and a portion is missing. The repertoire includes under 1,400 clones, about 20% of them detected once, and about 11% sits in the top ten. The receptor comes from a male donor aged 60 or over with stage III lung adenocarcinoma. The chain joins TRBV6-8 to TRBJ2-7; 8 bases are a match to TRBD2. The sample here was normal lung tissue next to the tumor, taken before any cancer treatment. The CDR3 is CASSYSRRGDYEQYF. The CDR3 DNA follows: TGTGCCAGCAGTTACTCGAGGCGGGGGGACTACGAGCAGTACTTC.